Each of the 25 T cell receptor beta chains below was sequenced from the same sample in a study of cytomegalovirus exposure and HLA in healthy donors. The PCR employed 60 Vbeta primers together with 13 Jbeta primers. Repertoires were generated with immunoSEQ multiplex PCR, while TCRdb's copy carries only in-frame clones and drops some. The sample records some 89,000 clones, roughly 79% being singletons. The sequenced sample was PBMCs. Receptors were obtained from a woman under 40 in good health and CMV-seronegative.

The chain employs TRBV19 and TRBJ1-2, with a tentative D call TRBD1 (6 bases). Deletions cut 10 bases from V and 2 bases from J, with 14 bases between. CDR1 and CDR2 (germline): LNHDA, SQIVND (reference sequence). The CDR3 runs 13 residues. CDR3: CATQGVGNYGYTF. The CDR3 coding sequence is TGTGCCACACAGGGAGTCGGAAACTATGGCTACACCTTC.

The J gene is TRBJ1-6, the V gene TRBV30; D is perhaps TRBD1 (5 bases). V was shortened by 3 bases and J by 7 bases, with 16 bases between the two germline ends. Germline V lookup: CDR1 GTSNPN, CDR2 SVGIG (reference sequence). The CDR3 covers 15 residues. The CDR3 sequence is CAWSLGIGGNSPLHF. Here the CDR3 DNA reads TGTGCCTGGAGCCTTGGGATTGGGGGGAATTCACCCCTCCACTTT.

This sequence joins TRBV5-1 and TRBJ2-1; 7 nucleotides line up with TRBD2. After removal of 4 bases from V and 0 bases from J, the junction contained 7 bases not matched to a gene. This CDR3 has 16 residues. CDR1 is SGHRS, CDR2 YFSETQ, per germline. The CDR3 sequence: CASSRSAGSSYNEQFF. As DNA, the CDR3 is TGCGCCAGCAGCCGCTCAGCGGGAAGCTCCTACAATGAGCAGTTCTTC.

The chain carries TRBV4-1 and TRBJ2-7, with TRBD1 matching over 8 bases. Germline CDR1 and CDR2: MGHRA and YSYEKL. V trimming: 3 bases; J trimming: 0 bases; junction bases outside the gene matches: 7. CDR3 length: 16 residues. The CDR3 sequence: CASSHQPGQASYEQYF. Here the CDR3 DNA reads TGCGCCAGCAGCCACCAACCGGGACAGGCCTCCTACGAGCAGTACTTC.

The CDR3 here is CASTRDYDTGELFF. CDR3 in DNA: TGTGCCAGCACTCGGGACTATGACACCGGGGAGCTGTTTTTT. This chain uses TRBV6-1 with TRBJ2-2; 7 positions agree with TRBD2. The V and J ends lost 7 bases and 3 bases, in that order; junction bases with no gene match: 5. This CDR3 is built from 14 residues. The germline V gene has CDR1 MNHNS and CDR2 SASEGT.

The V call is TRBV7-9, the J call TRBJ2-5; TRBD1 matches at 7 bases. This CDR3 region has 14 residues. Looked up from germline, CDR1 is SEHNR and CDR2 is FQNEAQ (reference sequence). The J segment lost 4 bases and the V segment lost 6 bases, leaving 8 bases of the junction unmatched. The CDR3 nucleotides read TGTGCCAGCAGTCGGGCGACAGGGTCAGAGACCCAGTACTTC. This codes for CASSRATGSETQYF.

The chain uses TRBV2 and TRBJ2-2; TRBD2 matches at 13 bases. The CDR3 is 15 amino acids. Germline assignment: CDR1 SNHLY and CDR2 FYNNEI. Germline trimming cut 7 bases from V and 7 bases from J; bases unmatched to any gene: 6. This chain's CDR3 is CASNRLAGGDGELFF. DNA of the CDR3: TGTGCCAGCAATCGACTAGCGGGAGGTGACGGGGAGCTGTTTTTT.

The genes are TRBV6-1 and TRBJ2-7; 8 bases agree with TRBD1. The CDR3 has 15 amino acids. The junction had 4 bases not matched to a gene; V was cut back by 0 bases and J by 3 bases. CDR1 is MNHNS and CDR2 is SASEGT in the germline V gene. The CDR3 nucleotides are TGTGCCAGCAGTGAAGCTGGGACAGGCAGCTACGAGCAGTACTTC. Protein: CASSEAGTGSYEQYF.

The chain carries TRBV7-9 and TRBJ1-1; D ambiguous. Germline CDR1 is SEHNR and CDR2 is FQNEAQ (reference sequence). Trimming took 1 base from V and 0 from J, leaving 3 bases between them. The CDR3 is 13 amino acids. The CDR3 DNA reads TGTGCCAGCAGCTTAGAGCTGAACACTGAAGCTTTCTTT. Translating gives CASSLELNTEAFF.

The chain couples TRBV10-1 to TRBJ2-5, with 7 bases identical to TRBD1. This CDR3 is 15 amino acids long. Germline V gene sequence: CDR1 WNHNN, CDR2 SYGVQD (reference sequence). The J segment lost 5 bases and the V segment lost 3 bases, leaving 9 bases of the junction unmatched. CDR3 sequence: CASSEATGSGETQYF. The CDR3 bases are TGCGCCAGCAGTGAAGCGACAGGGTCGGGGGAGACCCAGTACTTC.

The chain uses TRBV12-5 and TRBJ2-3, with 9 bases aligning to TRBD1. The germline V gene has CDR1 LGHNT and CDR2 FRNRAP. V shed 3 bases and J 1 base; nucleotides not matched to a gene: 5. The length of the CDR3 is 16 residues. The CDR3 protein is CASGLQGAGGTDTQYF. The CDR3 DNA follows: TGTGCTAGTGGTTTACAGGGGGCCGGAGGCACAGATACGCAGTATTTT. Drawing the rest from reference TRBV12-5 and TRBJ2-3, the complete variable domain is DARVTQTPRHKVTEMGQEVTMRCQPILGHNTVFWYRQTMMQGLELLAYFRNRAPLDDSGMPKDRFSAEMPDATLATLKIQPSEPRDSAVYFCASGLQGAGGTDTQYFGPGTRLTVL.

The CDR3 protein is CASSLARRQGEGKGYNEQFF. As DNA, the CDR3 is TGTGCCAGCAGCTTAGCGAGGCGGCAGGGGGAAGGTAAAGGGTACAATGAGCAGTTCTTC. The chain employs TRBV7-8 and TRBJ2-1; 7 nucleotides agree with TRBD1. The CDR3 sequence is 20 residues long. V lost 0 bases, J lost 4 bases, and 18 bases stayed unmatched. CDR1 is SGHVS, CDR2 FQNEAQ, per germline.

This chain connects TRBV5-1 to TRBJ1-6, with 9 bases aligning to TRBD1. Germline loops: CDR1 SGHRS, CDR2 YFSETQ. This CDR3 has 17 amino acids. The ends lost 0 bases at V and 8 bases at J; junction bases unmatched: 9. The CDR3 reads CASSLVGGQGVDSPLHF. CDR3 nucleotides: TGCGCCAGCAGCTTGGTTGGGGGACAGGGTGTGGATTCACCCCTCCACTTT.

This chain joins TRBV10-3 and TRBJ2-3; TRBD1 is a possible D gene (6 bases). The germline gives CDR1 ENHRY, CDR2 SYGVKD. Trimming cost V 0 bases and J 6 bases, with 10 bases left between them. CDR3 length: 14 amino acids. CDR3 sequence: CAISESTGSDTQYF. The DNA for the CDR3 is TGTGCCATCAGTGAGTCAACAGGGTCGGATACGCAGTATTTT.

The CDR3 loop is CASSEPGGGEQFF. DNA of the CDR3: TGCGCCAGCAGTGAACCGGGGGGCGGTGAGCAGTTCTTC. This chain uses TRBV10-2 with TRBJ2-1; a possible D gene is TRBD2 (7 bases). This CDR3 contains 13 residues. V was pared by 3 bases and J by 9 bases, with 12 bases between. CDR1 is WSHSY and CDR2 is SAAADI in the germline V gene.

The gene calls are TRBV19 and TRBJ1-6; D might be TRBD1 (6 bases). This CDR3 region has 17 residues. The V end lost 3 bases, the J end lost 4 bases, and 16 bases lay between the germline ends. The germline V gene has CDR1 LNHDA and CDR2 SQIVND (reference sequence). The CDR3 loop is CASSIRGVDSYNSPLHF. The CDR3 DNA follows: TGTGCCAGTAGTATCCGGGGTGTGGACAGTTATAATTCACCCCTCCACTTT.

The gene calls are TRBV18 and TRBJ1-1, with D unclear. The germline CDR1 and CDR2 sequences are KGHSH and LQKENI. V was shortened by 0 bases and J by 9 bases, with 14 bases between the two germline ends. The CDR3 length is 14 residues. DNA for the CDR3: TGTGCCAGCTCACCACCGTCCAGAATTGGCCAAGCTTTCTTT. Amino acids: CASSPPSRIGQAFF.

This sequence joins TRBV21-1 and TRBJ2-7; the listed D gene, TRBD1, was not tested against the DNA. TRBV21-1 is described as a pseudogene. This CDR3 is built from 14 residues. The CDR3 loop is CASSQQAGPYEQYF. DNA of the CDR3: TGTGCCAGCAGCCAGCAGGCCGGTCCCTACGAGCAGTACTTC.

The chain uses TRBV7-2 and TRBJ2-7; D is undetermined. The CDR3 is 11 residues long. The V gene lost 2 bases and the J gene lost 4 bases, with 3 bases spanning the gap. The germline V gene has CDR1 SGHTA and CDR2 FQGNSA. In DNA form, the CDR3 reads TGTGCCAGCAGCTTATATTACGAGCAGTACTTC. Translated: CASSLYYEQYF. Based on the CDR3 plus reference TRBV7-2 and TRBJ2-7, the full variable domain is GAGVSQSPSNKVTEKGKDVELRCDPISGHTALYWYRQSLGQGLEFLIYFQGNSAPDKSGLPSDRFSAERTGGSVSTLTIQRTQQEDSAVYLCASSLYYEQYFGPGTRLTVT.

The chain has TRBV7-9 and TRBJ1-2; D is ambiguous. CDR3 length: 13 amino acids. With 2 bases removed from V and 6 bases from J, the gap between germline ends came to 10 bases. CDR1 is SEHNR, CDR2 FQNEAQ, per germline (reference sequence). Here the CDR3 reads CASSLRPRDGYTF. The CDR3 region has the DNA TGTGCCAGCAGCTTAAGGCCTCGGGATGGCTACACCTTC. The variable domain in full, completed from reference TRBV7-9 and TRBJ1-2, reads DTGVSQNPRHKITKRGQNVTFRCDPISEHNRLYWYRQTLGQGPEFLTYFQNEAQLEKSRLLSDRFSAERPKGSFSTLEIQRTEQGDSAMYLCASSLRPRDGYTFGSGTRLTVV.

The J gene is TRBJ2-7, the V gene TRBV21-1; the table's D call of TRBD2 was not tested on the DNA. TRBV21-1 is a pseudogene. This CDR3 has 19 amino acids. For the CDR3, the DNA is TGTGCCAGCAGCCACGGAGCTGATAAACCGGGACTTTTCTCCTACGAGCAGTACTTC. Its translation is CASSHGADKPGLFSYEQYF.

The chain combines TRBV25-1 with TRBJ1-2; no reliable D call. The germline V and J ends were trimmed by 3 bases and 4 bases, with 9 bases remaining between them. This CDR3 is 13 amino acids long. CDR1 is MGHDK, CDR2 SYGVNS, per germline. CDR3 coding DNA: TGTGCCAGCAGTGATGGCGGAGGCTATGGCTACACCTTC. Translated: CASSDGGGYGYTF.

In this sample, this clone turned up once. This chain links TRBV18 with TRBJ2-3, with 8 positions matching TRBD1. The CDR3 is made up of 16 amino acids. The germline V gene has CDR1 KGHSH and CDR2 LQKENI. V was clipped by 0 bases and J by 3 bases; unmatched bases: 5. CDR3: CASSPPSRGRTDTQYF. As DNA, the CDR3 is TGTGCCAGCTCACCACCGAGCAGGGGGCGGACAGATACGCAGTATTTT.

For the CDR3, the DNA is TGTGCCAGTAGTCAACAGAGCTCCTATAATTCACCCCTCCACTTT. Amino acids: CASSQQSSYNSPLHF. V and J are TRBV19 and TRBJ1-6; D not certain. The CDR3 has 15 amino acids. The V gene lost 5 bases and the J gene lost 0 bases, with 8 bases spanning the gap. Germline-derived CDR1 and CDR2 are LNHDA and SQIVND (reference sequence).

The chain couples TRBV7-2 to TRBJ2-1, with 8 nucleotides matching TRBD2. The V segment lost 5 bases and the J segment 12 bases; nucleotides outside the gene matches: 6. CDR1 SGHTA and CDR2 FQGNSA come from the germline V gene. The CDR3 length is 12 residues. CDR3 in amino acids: CASSIGLAGQFF. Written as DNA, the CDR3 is TGTGCCAGCAGCATCGGACTAGCTGGGCAGTTCTTC.